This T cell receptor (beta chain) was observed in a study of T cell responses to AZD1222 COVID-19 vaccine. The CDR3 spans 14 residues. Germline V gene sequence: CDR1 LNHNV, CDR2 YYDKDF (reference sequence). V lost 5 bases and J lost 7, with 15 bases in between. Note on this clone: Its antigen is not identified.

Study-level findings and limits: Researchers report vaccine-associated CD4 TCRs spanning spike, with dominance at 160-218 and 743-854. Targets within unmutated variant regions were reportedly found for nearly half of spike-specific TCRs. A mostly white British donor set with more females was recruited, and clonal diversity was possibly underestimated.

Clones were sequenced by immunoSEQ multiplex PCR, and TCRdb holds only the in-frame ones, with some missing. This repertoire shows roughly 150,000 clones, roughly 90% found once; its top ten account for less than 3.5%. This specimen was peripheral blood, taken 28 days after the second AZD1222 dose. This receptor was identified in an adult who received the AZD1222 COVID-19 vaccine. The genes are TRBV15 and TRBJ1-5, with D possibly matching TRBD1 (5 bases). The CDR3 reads CATSLLRQGQPQHF. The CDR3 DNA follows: TGTGCCACCAGCCTATTGAGGCAGGGCCAGCCCCAGCATTTT.